The 32 T cell receptor beta chains reported below all come from one sample, sequenced in a study of blood T cell repertoires in COVID-19. The method was immunoSEQ multiplex PCR; TCRdb's version includes in-frame clones alone and lacks a portion of them. The repertoire includes 90,000 or so clones, roughly 88% of them detected once, and roughly 25% sits in the top ten. The sample consisted of peripheral blood. These receptor sequences come from a human donor in a cohort sampled during active COVID-19.

This clone has only one observation. The rearrangement links TRBV11-3 to TRBJ2-7; 11 bases are shared with TRBD1. The germline V gene encodes CDR1 SGHNT and CDR2 YENEEA. V was clipped by 3 bases and J by 7 bases; unmatched bases: 2. This CDR3 contains 13 residues. The chain's CDR3 is CASSFGQGAEQYF. The CDR3 DNA follows: TGTGCCAGCAGCTTCGGACAGGGGGCGGAGCAGTACTTC.

The chain is built from TRBV6-2 or TRBV6-3 and TRBJ2-4; TRBD1 matches at 10 bases. Germline V gene lookup returns CDR1 MNHEY and CDR2 SVGEGT. The CDR3 runs 15 residues. Trimming took 5 bases from V and 3 from J; bases not matched to a gene: 4. The CDR3 bases are TGTGCCAGCAGTACCAGGACAGGGGGCAAAAACATTCAGTACTTC. This translates into CASSTRTGGKNIQYF.

This rearrangement joins TRBV2 to TRBJ2-7, with TRBD1 identical over 9 bases. Germline trimming cut 6 bases from V and 4 bases from J; bases unmatched to any gene: 7. This CDR3 is 14 amino acids long. CDR1 is SNHLY and CDR2 is FYNNEI in the germline V gene. The CDR3 loop is CASRAGTGRYEQYF. CDR3 nucleotides: TGTGCCAGCAGGGCCGGGACAGGGCGGTACGAGCAGTACTTC.

The gene calls are TRBV27 and TRBJ2-1; 9 bases agree with TRBD2. The CDR3 length is 17 residues. V trimming: 8 bases; J trimming: 3 bases; junction bases outside the gene matches: 14. The germline CDR1 and CDR2 sequences are MNHEY and SMNVEV (reference sequence). The CDR3 protein is CASSSSLLAGDYNEQFF. In DNA form, the CDR3 reads TGTGCCAGCTCCTCATCCCTACTAGCGGGCGACTACAATGAGCAGTTCTTC.

The chain joins TRBV5-6 to TRBJ2-3, with 12 bases identical to TRBD2. This CDR3 contains 17 residues. Trimming at V came to 1 base and at J to 3 bases, leaving 6 bases not matched to a gene. Germline values: CDR1 SGHDT, CDR2 YYEEEE. The CDR3: CASSLLTSGSNTDTQYF. The CDR3, as DNA: TGTGCCAGCAGCTTGTTGACTAGCGGGAGCAATACAGATACGCAGTATTTT.

This chain links TRBV30 with TRBJ2-1; 8 positions match TRBD2. The CDR3 sequence is 15 residues long. Germline lookup yields CDR1 GTSNPN and CDR2 SVGIG (reference sequence). The ends lost 0 bases at V and 5 bases at J; junction bases unmatched: 6. Here the CDR3 DNA reads TGTGCCTGGAGTGTAAAACTAGCGGCTAACAATGAGCAGTTCTTC. Protein sequence: CAWSVKLAANNEQFF.

This chain links TRBV5-5 with TRBJ2-3; D uncertain. CDR3 size: 13 residues. Trimming took 0 bases from V and 3 from J, leaving 5 bases between them. Per the germline V gene, CDR1 is SGHKS and CDR2 is YYEKEE (reference sequence). This CDR3 is CASSLGRTDTQYF. The CDR3 DNA follows: TGTGCCAGCAGCTTGGGTAGAACAGATACGCAGTATTTT.

This clone was seen just once. V is TRBV14 and J is TRBJ1-2; tentative D call: TRBD1 (6 bases). CDR1 and CDR2 (germline): SGHDN, FVKESK. The CDR3 is 13 residues long. Between the trimmed V and J ends, which lost 4 bases and 4 bases, there was a span of 10 bases. In nucleotides, the CDR3 is TGTGCCAGCAGCCCAGGGGTCGGCTATGGCTACACCTTC. Protein product: CASSPGVGYGYTF.

The chain uses TRBV7-9 and TRBJ1-1; D is ambiguous. Trimming cost V 1 base and J 6 bases, with 9 bases left between them. Germline V lookup: CDR1 SEHNR, CDR2 FQNEAQ (reference sequence). The CDR3 is 13 residues long. CDR3 sequence: CASSLVMRAEAFF. CDR3 coding DNA: TGTGCCAGCAGCTTAGTAATGAGGGCTGAAGCTTTCTTT.

This clone was counted once. The genes are TRBV11-2 and TRBJ2-7; D is perhaps TRBD1 (6 bases). The CDR3 is made up of 14 amino acids. Trimming took off 5 bases at V and 7 bases at J, with 18 bases between the two ends. Per the germline V gene, CDR1 is SGHAT and CDR2 is FQNNGV. CDR3 in amino acids: CASSPDSPAWEQYF. The DNA of the CDR3 is TGTGCCAGCAGCCCGGACAGCCCGGCTTGGGAGCAGTACTTC.

This clone was picked up a small number of times. This chain joins TRBV7-2 and TRBJ2-1; 12 bases line up with TRBD2. This CDR3 has 14 residues. CDR1 is SGHTA, CDR2 FQGNSA, per germline. V lost 5 bases, J lost 7 bases, and 3 bases stayed unmatched. The chain's CDR3 is CASSPTSGRNEQFF. In nucleotides, the CDR3 is TGTGCCAGCAGCCCGACTAGCGGGAGAAATGAGCAGTTCTTC.

The rearrangement links TRBV11-2 to TRBJ2-7; TRBD1 matches 8 bases. Germline CDR1 and CDR2: SGHAT and FQNNGV. V shed 2 bases and J 4 bases; nucleotides not matched to a gene: 4. The CDR3 spans 14 residues. CDR3 in amino acids: CASSLSQGAYEQYF. The DNA of the CDR3 is TGTGCCAGCAGCTTATCGCAGGGGGCTTACGAGCAGTACTTC.

V gene TRBV18 combines with J gene TRBJ2-3, with 7 bases lining up with TRBD1. J lost 3 bases, V lost 6 bases, and 3 bases had no gene match. The germline V gene encodes CDR1 KGHSH and CDR2 LQKENI. The CDR3 length is 13 residues. Here the CDR3 reads CASSWGQTDTQYF. The CDR3 DNA reads as TGTGCCAGCTCGTGGGGACAGACAGATACGCAGTATTTT. The entire variable domain, with the rest obtained from reference TRBV18 and TRBJ2-3, is as follows: NAGVMQNPRHLVRRRGQEARLRCSPMKGHSHVYWYRQLPEEGLKFMVYLQKENIIDESGMPKERFSAEFPKEGPSILRIQQVVRGDSAAYFCASSWGQTDTQYFGPGTRLTVL.

The J gene is TRBJ1-3, the V gene TRBV7-8; possibly TRBD1 for D (5 bases). The CDR3 is 15 amino acids. V dropped 5 bases and J dropped 0 bases, with 11 bases sitting between them. Germline loops: CDR1 SGHVS, CDR2 FQNEAQ. CDR3 nucleotides: TGTGCCAGCAGCAATCAGGGCCTCTCTGGAAACACCATATATTTT. It is translated as CASSNQGLSGNTIYF. The complete variable domain, with remaining parts taken from reference TRBV7-8 and TRBJ1-3, reads GAGVSQSPRYKVAKRGQDVALRCDPISGHVSLFWYQQALGQGPEFLTYFQNEAQLDKSGLPSDRFFAERPEGSVSTLKIQRTQQEDSAVYLCASSNQGLSGNTIYFGEGSWLTVV.

This clone appeared a single time. The chain is built from TRBV9 and TRBJ2-5, with TRBD2 matching over 11 bases. This CDR3 spans 15 amino acids. CDR1 SGDLS and CDR2 YYNGEE come from the germline V gene. The V segment lost 0 bases and the J segment 4 bases; nucleotides outside the gene matches: 2. The CDR3 DNA is TGTGCCAGCAGCGTAGCAACTAGCGGGGGAGAGACCCAGTACTTC. It codes for CASSVATSGGETQYF.

The J gene is TRBJ2-2, the V gene TRBV5-1; D remains unclear. The CDR3 length is 13 residues. V lost 0 bases, J lost 7 bases, and 7 bases lay in between. The germline gives CDR1 SGHRS, CDR2 YFSETQ. CDR3 sequence (DNA): TGCGCCAGCAGCTTGGAACGGGTCGGGGAGCTGTTTTTT. It codes for CASSLERVGELFF.

The gene calls are TRBV6-2 or TRBV6-3 and TRBJ2-7; D not certain. CDR1 is MNHEY and CDR2 is SVGEGT in the germline V gene. CDR3 length: 14 amino acids. V lost 1 base and J lost 6, with 13 bases in between. The CDR3 sequence is CASSYYGETAEQYF. The CDR3 coding sequence is TGTGCCAGCAGTTACTATGGAGAAACGGCCGAGCAGTACTTC.

CDR3 DNA: TGTGCCAGCCGCAGGGTCGAGACCCAGTACTTC. It is translated as CASRRVETQYF. V and J are TRBV2 and TRBJ2-5; weak D call: TRBD1 (5 bases). This CDR3 comprises 11 residues. The germline V gene has CDR1 SNHLY and CDR2 FYNNEI. The V end lost 8 bases, the J end lost 5 bases, and 9 bases lay between the germline ends.

This clone has a single count. The CDR3 reads CASSFGGDGTDTQYF. The CDR3 DNA is TGTGCCAGCAGCTTTGGGGGCGATGGCACAGATACGCAGTATTTT. This chain uses TRBV11-3 with TRBJ2-3, with D possibly TRBD1 on 6 matching bases. The germline V gene has CDR1 SGHNT and CDR2 YENEEA. V lost 3 bases, J lost 1 base, and 11 bases lay in between. The CDR3 extends over 15 amino acids. Filled out from reference TRBV11-3 and TRBJ2-3, the complete variable domain reads EAGVVQSPRYKIIEKKQPVAFWCNPISGHNTLYWYLQNLGQGPELLIRYENEEAVDDSQLPKDRFSAERLKGVDSTLKIQPAELGDSAVYLCASSFGGDGTDTQYFGPGTRLTVL.

The V gene is TRBV30, the J gene TRBJ1-3; a weak D match, TRBD1 (5 bases). Germline CDR1 reads GTSNPN; CDR2 reads SVGIG (reference sequence). The CDR3 sequence is 13 residues long. Trimming removed 2 bases from V and 3 bases from J, with 8 bases in between. In DNA form, the CDR3 reads TGTGCCTGGAGTCGGCAGGGTGGAAACACCATATATTTT. Translation gives CAWSRQGGNTIYF.

The J gene is TRBJ1-1, the V gene TRBV9; tentative D call: TRBD1 (6 bases). The V end lost 4 bases, the J end lost 5 bases, and 12 bases lay between the germline ends. This CDR3 is built from 13 residues. From germline, CDR1 is SGDLS and CDR2 YYNGEE. The CDR3 DNA is TGTGCCAGCAGCCAAACAGGGTATACTGAAGCTTTCTTT. Its protein is CASSQTGYTEAFF.

This clone was picked up many times. The genes are TRBV4-3 and TRBJ2-5, with 7 nucleotides matching TRBD2. The CDR3 has 14 residues. The germline gives CDR1 LGHNA, CDR2 YSLEER. V shed 6 bases, J shed 2 bases, and the junction held 6 bases outside the gene matches. The CDR3 reads CASSLGLGQETQYF. As DNA, the CDR3 is TGCGCCAGCAGTCTAGGACTAGGGCAAGAGACCCAGTACTTC.

V and J are TRBV5-5 and TRBJ1-3; 8 positions match TRBD1. Trimming at V came to 0 bases and at J to 2 bases, leaving 4 bases not matched to a gene. The CDR3 is 16 amino acids. Germline assignment: CDR1 SGHKS and CDR2 YYEKEE (reference sequence). CDR3 nucleotide sequence: TGTGCCAGCAGCTTGGACGACAGGGGTACTGGAAACACCATATATTTT. Translating it yields CASSLDDRGTGNTIYF.

The chain couples TRBV6-1 to TRBJ1-3; D call uncertain. The germline CDR1 and CDR2 sequences are MNHNS and SASEGT. Trimming removed 3 bases at V and 4 bases at J, with 7 bases between. The CDR3 sequence is 13 residues long. The CDR3 loop is CASSEALGNTIYF. In DNA, the CDR3 is TGTGCCAGCAGTGAGGCCTTAGGAAACACCATATATTTT.

The chain is built from TRBV6-1 and TRBJ2-3, with D uncertain. Germline CDR1 MNHNS, CDR2 SASEGT. The CDR3 has 12 amino acids. V was shortened by 2 bases and J by 4 bases, with 4 bases between the two germline ends. The CDR3 nucleotides are TGTGCCAGCAGTGAATTCGCAGATACGCAGTATTTT. Translated: CASSEFADTQYF.

The chain employs TRBV30 and TRBJ1-1; D perhaps matches TRBD1 (5 bases). CDR1 is GTSNPN and CDR2 is SVGIG in the germline V gene (reference sequence). The length of the CDR3 is 14 residues. V was trimmed by 2 bases and J by 10 bases, leaving 20 bases between them. The CDR3 spells CAWSSYSGPQGAFF. In DNA form, the CDR3 reads TGTGCCTGGAGTTCGTACTCAGGACCTCAGGGAGCTTTCTTT. Full variable domain (outside the CDR3, taken from reference TRBV30 and TRBJ1-1): SQTIHQWPATLVQPVGSPLSLECTVEGTSNPNLYWYRQAAGRGLQLLFYSVGIGQISSEVPQNLSASRPQDRQFILSSKKLLLSDSGFYLCAWSSYSGPQGAFFGQGTRLTVV.

The CDR3 sequence: CASSLWLSGNSYNEQFF. CDR3 DNA sequence: TGTGCCAGCAGCTTATGGTTGAGCGGGAACTCCTACAATGAGCAGTTCTTC. V gene TRBV7-6 combines with J gene TRBJ2-1; the match to TRBD2 covers 7 bases. With V trimmed by 2 bases and J by 0 bases, 7 bases remained unmatched. The CDR3 has 17 amino acids. In germline, CDR1 is SGHVS, CDR2 FNYEAQ.

The chain recombines TRBV3-1 (or the pseudogene TRBV3-2) with TRBJ2-1, with D maybe TRBD1 (6 bases). CDR3 length: 15 residues. Germline loops: CDR1 LGHDT, CDR2 YNNKEL (reference sequence). V was trimmed by 7 bases and J by 1 base, leaving 14 bases between them. The DNA for the CDR3 is TGTGCCAGCAATATCAGGGGTGGTTCCTACAATGAGCAGTTCTTC. It yields the protein CASNIRGGSYNEQFF.

This clone was detected once. V is TRBV19 and J is TRBJ1-4; D remains ambiguous. The germline CDR1 and CDR2 sequences are LNHDA and SQIVND (reference sequence). CDR3 length: 15 amino acids. V was shortened by 3 bases and J by 0 bases, with 8 bases between the two germline ends. The CDR3 loop is CASSINGPTNEKLFF. The CDR3 region has the DNA TGTGCCAGTAGTATCAATGGGCCAACTAATGAAAAACTGTTTTTT.

This clone occurred a few times. This chain joins TRBV7-3 and TRBJ1-1; TRBD1 aligns across 7 bases. The V gene's germline CDR1 is SGHTA and CDR2 FQGTGA. CDR3 length equals 14 residues. Trimming took 1 base from V and 5 from J; bases not matched to a gene: 4. DNA for the CDR3: TGTGCCAGCAGCTTAATAGGGGGCGGAACTGAAGCTTTCTTT. Its translation: CASSLIGGGTEAFF.

This sequence joins TRBV6-2 or TRBV6-3 and TRBJ2-7; D unresolved. V was pared by 2 bases and J by 2 bases, with 7 bases between. Per germline, CDR1 MNHEY and CDR2 SVGEGT. The CDR3 runs to 13 residues. CDR3 DNA: TGTGCCAGCAGTTACACGCAGGCCTACGAGCAGTACTTC. It encodes CASSYTQAYEQYF.

CDR3 sequence: CASRTSGRHTDTQYF. The CDR3 region has the DNA TGTGCCAGTCGGACTAGCGGGAGGCACACAGATACGCAGTATTTT. The chain couples TRBV18 to TRBJ2-3; 14 positions agree with TRBD2. Germline V CDR1 and CDR2: KGHSH, LQKENI. This CDR3 has 15 amino acids. J lost 2 bases, V lost 9 bases, and 4 bases had no gene match.